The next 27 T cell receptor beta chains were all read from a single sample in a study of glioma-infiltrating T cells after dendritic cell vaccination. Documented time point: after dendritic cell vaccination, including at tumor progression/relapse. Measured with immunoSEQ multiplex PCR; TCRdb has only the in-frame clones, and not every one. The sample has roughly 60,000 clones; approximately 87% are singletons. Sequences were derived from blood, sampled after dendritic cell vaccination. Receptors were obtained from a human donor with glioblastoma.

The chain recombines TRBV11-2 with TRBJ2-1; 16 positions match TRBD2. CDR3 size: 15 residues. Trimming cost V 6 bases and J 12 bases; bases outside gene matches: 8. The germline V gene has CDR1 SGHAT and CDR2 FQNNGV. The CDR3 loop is CASSQGLAGGLGQFF. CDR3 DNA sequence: TGTGCCAGCAGTCAGGGACTAGCGGGGGGGCTAGGGCAGTTCTTC.

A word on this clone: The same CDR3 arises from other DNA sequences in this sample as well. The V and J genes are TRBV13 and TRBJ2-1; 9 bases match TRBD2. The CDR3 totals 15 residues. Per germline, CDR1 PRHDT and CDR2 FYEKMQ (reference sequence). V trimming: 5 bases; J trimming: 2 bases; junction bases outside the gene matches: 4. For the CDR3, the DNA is TGTGCCAGCAGCCTCAGCGGGGGGCCCTACAATGAGCAGTTCTTC. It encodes CASSLSGGPYNEQFF.

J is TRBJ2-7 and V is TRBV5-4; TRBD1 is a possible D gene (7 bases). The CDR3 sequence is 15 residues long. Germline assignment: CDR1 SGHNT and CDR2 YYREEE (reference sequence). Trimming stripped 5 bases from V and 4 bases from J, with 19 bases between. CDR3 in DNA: TGTGCCAGCAGATTCGCGGGACAGCTACAATACGAGCAGTACTTC. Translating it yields CASRFAGQLQYEQYF.

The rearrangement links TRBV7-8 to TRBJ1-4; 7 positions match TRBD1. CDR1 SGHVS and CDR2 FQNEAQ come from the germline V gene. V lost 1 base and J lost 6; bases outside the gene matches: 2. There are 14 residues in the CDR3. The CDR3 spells CASSLVRGDEKLFF. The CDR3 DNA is TGTGCCAGCAGCTTAGTCAGGGGGGATGAAAAACTGTTTTTT.

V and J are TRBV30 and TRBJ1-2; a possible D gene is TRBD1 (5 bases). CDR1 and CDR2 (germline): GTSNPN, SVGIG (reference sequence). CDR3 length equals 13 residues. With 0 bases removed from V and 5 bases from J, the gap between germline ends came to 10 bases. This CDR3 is CAWSVLQEYGYTF. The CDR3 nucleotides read TGTGCCTGGAGTGTACTACAGGAATATGGCTACACCTTC. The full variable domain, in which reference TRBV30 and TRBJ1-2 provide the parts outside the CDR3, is SQTIHQWPATLVQPVGSPLSLECTVEGTSNPNLYWYRQAAGRGLQLLFYSVGIGQISSEVPQNLSASRPQDRQFILSSKKLLLSDSGFYLCAWSVLQEYGYTFGSGTRLTVV.

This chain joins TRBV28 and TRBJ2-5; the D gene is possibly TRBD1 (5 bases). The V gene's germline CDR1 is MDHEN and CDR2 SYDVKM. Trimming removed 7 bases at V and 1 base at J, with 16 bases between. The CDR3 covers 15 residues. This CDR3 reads CASKNLDRPQETQYF. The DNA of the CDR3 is TGTGCCAGCAAAAACCTTGACAGACCCCAAGAGACCCAGTACTTC. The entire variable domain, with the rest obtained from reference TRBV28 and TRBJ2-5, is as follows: DVKVTQSSRYLVKRTGEKVFLECVQDMDHENMFWYRQDPGLGLRLIYFSYDVKMKEKGDIPEGYSVSREKKERFSLILESASTNQTSMYLCASKNLDRPQETQYFGPGTRLLVL.

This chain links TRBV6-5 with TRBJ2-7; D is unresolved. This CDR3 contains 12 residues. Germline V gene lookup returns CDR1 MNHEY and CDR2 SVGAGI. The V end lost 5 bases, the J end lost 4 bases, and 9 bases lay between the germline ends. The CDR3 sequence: CASSPGEYEQYF. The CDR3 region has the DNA TGTGCCAGCAGTCCCGGTGAATACGAGCAGTACTTC.

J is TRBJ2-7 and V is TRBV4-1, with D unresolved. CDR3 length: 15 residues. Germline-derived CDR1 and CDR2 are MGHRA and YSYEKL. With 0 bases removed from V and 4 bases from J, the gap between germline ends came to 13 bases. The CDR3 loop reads CASSQEGVLWYEQYF. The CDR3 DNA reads TGCGCCAGCAGCCAAGAGGGCGTGCTGTGGTACGAGCAGTACTTC.

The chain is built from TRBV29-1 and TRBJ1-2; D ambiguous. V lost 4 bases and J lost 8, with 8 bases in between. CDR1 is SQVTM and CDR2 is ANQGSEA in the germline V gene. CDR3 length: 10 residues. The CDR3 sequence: CSVGGGGYTF. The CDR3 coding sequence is TGCAGCGTTGGAGGTGGAGGCTACACCTTC. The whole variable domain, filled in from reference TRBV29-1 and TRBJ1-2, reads SAVISQKPSRDICQRGTSLTIQCQVDSQVTMMFWYRQQPGQSLTLIATANQGSEATYESGFVIDKFPISRPNLTFSTLTVSNMSPEDSSIYLCSVGGGGYTFGSGTRLTVV.

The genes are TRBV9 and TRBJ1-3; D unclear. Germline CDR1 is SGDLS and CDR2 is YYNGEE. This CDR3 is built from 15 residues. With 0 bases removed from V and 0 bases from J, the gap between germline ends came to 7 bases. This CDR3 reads CASSVGHSSGNTIYF. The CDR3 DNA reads TGTGCCAGCAGCGTAGGTCATAGCTCTGGAAACACCATATATTTT.

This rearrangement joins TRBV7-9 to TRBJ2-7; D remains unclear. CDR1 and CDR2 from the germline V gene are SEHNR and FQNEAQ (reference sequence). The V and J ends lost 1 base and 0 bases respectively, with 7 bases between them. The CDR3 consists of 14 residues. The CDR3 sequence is CASSLGASSYEQYF. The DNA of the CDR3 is TGTGCCAGCAGCTTAGGTGCCAGCTCCTACGAGCAGTACTTC.

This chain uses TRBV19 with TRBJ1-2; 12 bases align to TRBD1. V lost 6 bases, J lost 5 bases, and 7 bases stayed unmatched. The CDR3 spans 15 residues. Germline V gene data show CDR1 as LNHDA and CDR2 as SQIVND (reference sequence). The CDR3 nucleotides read TGTGCCAGTAGCAGCCGGGACAGGGGGCTTTATGGCTACACCTTC. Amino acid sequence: CASSSRDRGLYGYTF.

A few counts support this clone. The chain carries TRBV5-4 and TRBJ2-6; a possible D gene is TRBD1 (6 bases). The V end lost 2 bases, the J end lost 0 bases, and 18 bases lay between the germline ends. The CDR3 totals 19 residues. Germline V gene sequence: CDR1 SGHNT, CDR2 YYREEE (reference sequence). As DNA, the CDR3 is TGTGCCAGCAGCTTTGTCACCGGGACACCCTACTCTGGGGCCAACGTCCTGACTTTC. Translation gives CASSFVTGTPYSGANVLTF.

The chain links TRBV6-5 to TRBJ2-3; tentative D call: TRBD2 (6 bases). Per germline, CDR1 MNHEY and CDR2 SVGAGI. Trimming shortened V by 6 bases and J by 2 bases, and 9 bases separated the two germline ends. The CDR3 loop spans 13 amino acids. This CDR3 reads CASRRGLTDTQYF. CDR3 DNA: TGTGCCAGCAGGCGGGGCCTCACAGATACGCAGTATTTT.

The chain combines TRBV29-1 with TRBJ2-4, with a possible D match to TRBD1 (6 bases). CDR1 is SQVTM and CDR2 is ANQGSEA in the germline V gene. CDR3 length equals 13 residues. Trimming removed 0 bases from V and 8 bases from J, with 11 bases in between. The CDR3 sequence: CSVEEPKGDIQYF. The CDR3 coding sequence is TGCAGCGTTGAAGAGCCCAAGGGGGACATTCAGTACTTC.

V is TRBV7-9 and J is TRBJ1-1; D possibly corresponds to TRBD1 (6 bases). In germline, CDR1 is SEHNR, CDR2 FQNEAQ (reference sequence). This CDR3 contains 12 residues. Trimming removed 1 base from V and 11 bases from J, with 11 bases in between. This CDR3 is CASSLGGGWAFF. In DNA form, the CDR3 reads TGTGCCAGCAGCTTAGGAGGGGGTTGGGCTTTCTTT. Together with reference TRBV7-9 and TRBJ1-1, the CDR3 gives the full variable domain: DTGVSQNPRHKITKRGQNVTFRCDPISEHNRLYWYRQTLGQGPEFLTYFQNEAQLEKSRLLSDRFSAERPKGSFSTLEIQRTEQGDSAMYLCASSLGGGWAFFGQGTRLTVV.

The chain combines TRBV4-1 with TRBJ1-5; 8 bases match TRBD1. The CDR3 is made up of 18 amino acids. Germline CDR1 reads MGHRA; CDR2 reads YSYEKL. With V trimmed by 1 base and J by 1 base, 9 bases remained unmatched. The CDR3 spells CASSQGAIRGQSNQPQHF. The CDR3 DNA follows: TGCGCCAGCAGCCAAGGGGCCATCAGGGGGCAGAGCAATCAGCCCCAGCATTTT.

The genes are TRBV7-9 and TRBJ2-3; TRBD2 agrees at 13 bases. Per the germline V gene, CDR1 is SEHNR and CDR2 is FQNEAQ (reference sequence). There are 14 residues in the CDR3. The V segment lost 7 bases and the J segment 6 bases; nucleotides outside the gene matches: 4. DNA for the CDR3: TGTGCCAGCACTCCGGGACTAGCGGGGGATACGCAGTATTTT. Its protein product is CASTPGLAGDTQYF.

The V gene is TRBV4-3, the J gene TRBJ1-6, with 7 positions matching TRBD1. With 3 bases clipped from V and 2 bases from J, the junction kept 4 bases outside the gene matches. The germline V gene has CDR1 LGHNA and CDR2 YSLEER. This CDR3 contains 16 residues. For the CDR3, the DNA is TGCGCCAGCAGCCATCAGACAGGGCCCTATAATTCACCCCTCCACTTT. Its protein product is CASSHQTGPYNSPLHF.

The CDR3, as DNA: TGTGCCAGCAAAAGGGGATCCACAGATACGCAGTATTTT. The encoded protein is CASKRGSTDTQYF. The gene calls are TRBV6-5 and TRBJ2-3; a possible D gene is TRBD1 (5 bases). CDR1 and CDR2 (germline): MNHEY, SVGAGI. The CDR3 is 13 residues long. V dropped 7 bases and J dropped 2 bases, with 10 bases sitting between them.

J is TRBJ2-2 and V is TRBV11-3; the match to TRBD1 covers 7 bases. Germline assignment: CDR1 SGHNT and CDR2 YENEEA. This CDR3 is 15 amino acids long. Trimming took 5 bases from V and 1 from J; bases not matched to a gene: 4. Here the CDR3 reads CASSHGTVNTGELFF. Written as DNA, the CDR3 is TGTGCCAGCAGCCACGGGACAGTGAACACCGGGGAGCTGTTTTTT.

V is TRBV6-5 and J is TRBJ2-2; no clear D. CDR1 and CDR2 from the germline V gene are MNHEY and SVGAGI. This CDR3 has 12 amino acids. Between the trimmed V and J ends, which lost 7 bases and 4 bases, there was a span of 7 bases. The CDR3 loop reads CASMAPTGELFF. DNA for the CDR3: TGTGCCAGCATGGCTCCCACCGGGGAGCTGTTTTTT.

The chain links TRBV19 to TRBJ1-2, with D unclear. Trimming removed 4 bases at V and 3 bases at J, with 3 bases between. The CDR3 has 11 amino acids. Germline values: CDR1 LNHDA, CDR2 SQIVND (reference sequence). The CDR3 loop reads CASSRDYGYTF. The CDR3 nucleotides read TGTGCCAGTAGTAGAGACTATGGCTACACCTTC.

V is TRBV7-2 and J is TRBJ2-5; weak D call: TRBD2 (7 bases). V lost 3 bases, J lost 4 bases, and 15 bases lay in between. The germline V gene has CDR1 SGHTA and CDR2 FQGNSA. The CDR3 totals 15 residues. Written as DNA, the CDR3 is TGTGCCAGCAGCTTTGGTGGGGGGGCTAGAGAGACCCAGTACTTC. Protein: CASSFGGGARETQYF. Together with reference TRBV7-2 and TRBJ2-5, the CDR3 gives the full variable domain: GAGVSQSPSNKVTEKGKDVELRCDPISGHTALYWYRQSLGQGLEFLIYFQGNSAPDKSGLPSDRFSAERTGGSVSTLTIQRTQQEDSAVYLCASSFGGGARETQYFGPGTRLLVL.

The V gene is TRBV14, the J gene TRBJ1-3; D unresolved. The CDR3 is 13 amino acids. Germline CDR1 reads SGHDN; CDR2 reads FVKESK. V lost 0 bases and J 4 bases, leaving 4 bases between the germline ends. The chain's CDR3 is CASSQDRGNTIYF. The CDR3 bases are TGTGCCAGCAGCCAAGACAGGGGAAACACCATATATTTT.

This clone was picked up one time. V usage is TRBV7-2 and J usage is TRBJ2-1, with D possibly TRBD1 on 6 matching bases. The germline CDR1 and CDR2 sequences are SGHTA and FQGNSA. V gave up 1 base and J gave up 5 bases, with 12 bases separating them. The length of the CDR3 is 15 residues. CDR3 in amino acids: CASSLGTARNNEQFF. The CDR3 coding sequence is TGTGCCAGCAGCTTAGGGACAGCCCGAAACAATGAGCAGTTCTTC.

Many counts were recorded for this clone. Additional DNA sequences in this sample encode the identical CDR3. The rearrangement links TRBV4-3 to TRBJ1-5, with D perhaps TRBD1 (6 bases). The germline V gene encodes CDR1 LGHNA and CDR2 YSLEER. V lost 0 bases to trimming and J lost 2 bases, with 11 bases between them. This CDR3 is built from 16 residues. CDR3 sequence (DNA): TGCGCCAGCAGCCAAGATCTCAGGGGTGGCAATCAGCCCCAGCATTTT. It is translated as CASSQDLRGGNQPQHF.